Given below is one TCR beta chain in context. The data are from a study of control samples from healthy donors and cancer patients. The length of the CDR3 is 16 residues. Trimming cost V 5 bases and J 7 bases; bases outside gene matches: 16. Germline values: CDR1 SGHTA, CDR2 FQGNSA. Clones were sequenced by immunoSEQ multiplex PCR, and TCRdb holds only the in-frame ones, with some missing. This repertoire shows just over 80,000 clones, approximately 94% found once; its top ten account for less than 6%. The rearrangement uses TRBV7-2 and TRBJ2-7; 8 bases agree with TRBD2. This TCR was recovered from a woman aged 18-29 years in good health. Sequencing input: blood. CDR3 in amino acids: CASSPARGGALREQYF. The CDR3 DNA follows: TGTGCCAGCAGCCCAGCTCGGGGGGGGGCTTTGCGAGAGCAGTACTTC.